This TCR beta chain was captured by sequencing in a study of CD8 T cells in Susac syndrome. The RNA, 0.5 to 1 ug, was put through reverse transcription using random hexamers. TCRdb analysed the immunoSEQ multiplex PCR reads with MiXCR anew, one entry per CDR3 protein. This table holds some 450,000 distinct CDR3 sequences, roughly 85% found once. Trimming removed 2 bases from V and 5 bases from J, with 7 bases in between. This CDR3 contains 13 residues. Per germline, CDR1 SNHLY and CDR2 FYNNEI. This chain joins TRBV2 and TRBJ2-1, with D unresolved. The sequenced sample consisted of CD8+ T cells from PBMCs. This TCR was sampled from a human donor with multiple sclerosis. The CDR3 here is CASSETTDNEQFF. As DNA, the CDR3 is TGTGCCAGCAGTGAAACGACTGACAATGAGCAGTTCTTC.